The 4 T cell receptor beta chains presented below share a single source sample, sequenced in a study of tumor-infiltrating lymphocytes in primary liver carcinoma. Investigators took RNA and DNA out together from 20-30 mg of unsorted bulk tissue. The authors made TCR beta cDNA from roughly 480 ng total RNA with a constant-region primer. Investigators got TCR beta libraries out of three nested multiplex PCR rounds, done with slightly modified ARM-PCR. The first two PCR rounds, roughly 10 cycles each, used TRBV1-TRBV30 forward primers and a C-beta reverse primer. TCRdb processed the multiplex PCR reads anew with MiXCR; each CDR3 protein has one entry. The sample holds some 43,000 distinct CDR3 sequences; over 65% are singletons and the top ten take less than 30%. Sequenced material: liver tumor tissue from sampling region 5. The subset: tumor region T5, tumor centre. The receptor set was obtained from a man aged 35 to 55 with primary liver carcinoma and hepatitis B virus infection.

In the case of this clonotype: One end of the junction does not line up with germline, which may come from a read error. This chain links TRBV12-3 or TRBV12-4 with TRBJ2-5; D is unclear. The CDR3 covers 13 residues. The DNA for the CDR3 is TGTACCAGCAGCCATACTACAAAAGAGACCCAGTACTTC. As protein: CTSSHTTKETQYF.

This clonotype was picked up one time. Mismatch with germline at one junction end may stem from a read error. This chain joins TRBV6-5 and TRBJ2-1, with a possible D match to TRBD1 (5 bases). The CDR3 spans 14 residues. Germline V lookup: CDR1 MNHEY, CDR2 SVGAGI. The chain's CDR3 is CASSYKQADNEQSF. CDR3 DNA: TGTGCCAGCAGTTACAAACAGGCGGACAATGAGCAGTCCTTC.

Concerning this clonotype: This may stem from a read error, because a much larger clone lies one nucleotide away. The rearrangement joins TRBV28 to TRBJ1-4; D uncertain. The CDR3 is 14 residues long. Germline V gives CDR1 MDHEN, CDR2 SYDVKM. The CDR3 DNA follows: TGTGCCAGCAGGTTATCAGGAGAGCGGGAAAAACTGTTTTTT. It specifies CASRLSGEREKLFF.

Regarding this clonotype: A read error is possible here, since a much larger clone lies one base away. This sequence joins TRBV7-9 and TRBJ2-1; D is possibly TRBD1 (6 bases). Germline CDR1 is SEHNR and CDR2 is FQNEAQ (reference sequence). This CDR3 is built from 15 residues. The CDR3 region is CASSAGQTSYIEQFF. CDR3 nucleotide sequence: TGTGCCAGCAGCGCTGGACAGACCAGCTACATTGAGCAGTTCTTC. The whole variable domain, filled in from reference TRBV7-9 and TRBJ2-1, reads DTGVSQNPRHKITKRGQNVTFRCDPISEHNRLYWYRQTLGQGPEFLTYFQNEAQLEKSRLLSDRFSAERPKGSFSTLEIQRTEQGDSAMYLCASSAGQTSYIEQFFGPGTRLTVL.